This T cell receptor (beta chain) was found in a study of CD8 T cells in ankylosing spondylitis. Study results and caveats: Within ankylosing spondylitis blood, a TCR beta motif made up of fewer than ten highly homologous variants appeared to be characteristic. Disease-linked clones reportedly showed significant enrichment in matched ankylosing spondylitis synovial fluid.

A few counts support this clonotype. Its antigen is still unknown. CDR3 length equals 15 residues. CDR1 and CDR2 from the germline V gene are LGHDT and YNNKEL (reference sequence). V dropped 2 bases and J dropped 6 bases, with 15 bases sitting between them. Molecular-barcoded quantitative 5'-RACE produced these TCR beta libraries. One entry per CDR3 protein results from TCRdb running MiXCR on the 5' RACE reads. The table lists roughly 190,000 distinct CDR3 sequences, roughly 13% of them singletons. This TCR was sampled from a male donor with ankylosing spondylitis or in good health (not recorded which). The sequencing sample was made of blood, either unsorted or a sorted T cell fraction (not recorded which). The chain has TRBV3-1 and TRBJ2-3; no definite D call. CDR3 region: CASSQILSMSDTQYF. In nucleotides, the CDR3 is TGTGCCAGCAGCCAAATCCTCTCTATGTCGGATACGCAGTATTTT.